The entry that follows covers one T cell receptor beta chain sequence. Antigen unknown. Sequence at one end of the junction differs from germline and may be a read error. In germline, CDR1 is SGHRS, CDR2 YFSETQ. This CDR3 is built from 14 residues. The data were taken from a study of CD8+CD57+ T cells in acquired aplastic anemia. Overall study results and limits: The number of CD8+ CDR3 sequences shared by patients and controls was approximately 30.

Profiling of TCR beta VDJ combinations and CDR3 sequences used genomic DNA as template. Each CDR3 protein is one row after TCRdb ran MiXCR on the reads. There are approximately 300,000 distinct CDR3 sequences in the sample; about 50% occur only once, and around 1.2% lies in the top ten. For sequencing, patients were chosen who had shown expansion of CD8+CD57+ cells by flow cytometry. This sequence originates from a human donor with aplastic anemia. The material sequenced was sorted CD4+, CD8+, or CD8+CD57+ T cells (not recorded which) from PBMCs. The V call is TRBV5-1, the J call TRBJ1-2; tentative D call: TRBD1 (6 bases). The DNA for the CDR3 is TGTGCCAGCAGTATGGACAGTCGTCACTATGGCTACACCTTC. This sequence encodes CASSMDSRHYGYTF.